This T cell receptor (beta chain) is from a study of T cell responses to AZD1222 COVID-19 vaccine. Some clones are missing from TCRdb's copy, which holds only in-frame ones; the method was immunoSEQ multiplex PCR. The sample holds about 130,000 clones, around nine tenths seen once. The study, taken as a whole, reports: White British ancestry dominated among donors, who included more females, and clonal diversity was possibly underestimated.

Remarks on this clone: What it binds is unknown.

Unmatched junction bases numbered 9, after V lost 4 bases and J lost 1 base. This CDR3 region has 16 residues. CDR1 and CDR2 (germline): SGHTA, FQGTGA. The source material was peripheral blood, sampled on day 0 of AZD1222 vaccination. The chain employs TRBV7-3 and TRBJ1-2; 7 bases map to TRBD1. The sequence came from an adult in good health. CDR3: CASSSLSTGVNYGYTF. In nucleotides, the CDR3 is TGTGCCAGCAGCTCCCTCTCTACAGGGGTTAACTATGGCTACACCTTC.